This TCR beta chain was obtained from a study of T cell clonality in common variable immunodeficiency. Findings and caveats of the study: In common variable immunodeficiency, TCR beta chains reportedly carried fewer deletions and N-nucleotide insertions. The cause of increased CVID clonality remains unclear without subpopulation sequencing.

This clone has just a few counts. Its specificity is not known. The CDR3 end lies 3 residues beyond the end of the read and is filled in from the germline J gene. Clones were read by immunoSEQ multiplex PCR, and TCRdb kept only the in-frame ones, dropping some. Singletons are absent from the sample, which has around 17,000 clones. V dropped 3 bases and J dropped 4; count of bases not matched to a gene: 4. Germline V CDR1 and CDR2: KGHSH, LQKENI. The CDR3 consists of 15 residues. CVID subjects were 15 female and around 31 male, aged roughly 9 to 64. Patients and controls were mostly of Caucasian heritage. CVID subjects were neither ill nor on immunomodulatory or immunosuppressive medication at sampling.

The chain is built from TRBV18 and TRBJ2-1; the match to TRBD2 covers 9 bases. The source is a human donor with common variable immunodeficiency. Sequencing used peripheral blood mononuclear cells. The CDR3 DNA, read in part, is TGTGCCAGCTCACCTTCAGCGGGAGGTTACAATGAG. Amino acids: CASSPSAGGYNE. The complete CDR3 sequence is CASSPSAGGYNEQFF.